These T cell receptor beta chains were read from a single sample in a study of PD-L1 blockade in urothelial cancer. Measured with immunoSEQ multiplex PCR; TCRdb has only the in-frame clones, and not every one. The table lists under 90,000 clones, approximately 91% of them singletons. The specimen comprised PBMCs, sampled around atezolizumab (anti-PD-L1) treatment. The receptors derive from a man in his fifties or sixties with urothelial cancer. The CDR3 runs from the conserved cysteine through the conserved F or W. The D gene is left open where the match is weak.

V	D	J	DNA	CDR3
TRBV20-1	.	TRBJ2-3	TGCAGTGCTAGCAGAGCGGGACAGCAGTATTTT	CSASRAGQQYF
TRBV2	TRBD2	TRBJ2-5	TGTGCCAGCAGTGAAGCCAGCGGGAGAGAAGAGACCCAGTACTTC	CASSEASGREETQYF
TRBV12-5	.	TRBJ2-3	TGTGCTAGTGGTTTGGGGGGGGCAGATACGCAGTATTTT	CASGLGGADTQYF
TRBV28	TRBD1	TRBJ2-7	TGTGCCAGCACCGCCGGTGGGACAGGGGCCGAGCAGTACTTC	CASTAGGTGAEQYF
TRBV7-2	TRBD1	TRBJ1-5	TGTGCCAGCAGCTTCACAGGGGACAGCAATCAGCCCCAGCATTTT	CASSFTGDSNQPQHF
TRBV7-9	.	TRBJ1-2	TGTGCCACAACGTGGAGGGGCGCCATTAACTATGGCTACACCTTC	CATTWRGAINYGYTF
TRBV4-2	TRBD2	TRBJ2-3	TGTGCCAGCAGCCAAGTGGTAAGCGGGGGGCCTGATACGCAGTATTTT	CASSQVVSGGPDTQYF
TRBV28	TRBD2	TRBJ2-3	TGTGCCAGCAGTCCGTGGACTAGCGGGGATAGCACAGATACGCAGTATTTT	CASSPWTSGDSTDTQYF
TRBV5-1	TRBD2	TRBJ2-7	TGCGCCAGCAGGCTAGCGGTTTCCTACGAGCAGTACTTC	CASRLAVSYEQYF
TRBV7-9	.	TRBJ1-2	TGTGCCAGCAGCTTAGCAGAGCCTAACTATGGCTACACCTTC	CASSLAEPNYGYTF
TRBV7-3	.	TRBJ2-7	TGTGCCAGCAGCTCTGGGCCTACCTACGAGCAGTACTTC	CASSSGPTYEQYF
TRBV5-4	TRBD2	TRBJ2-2	TGTGCCAGCAGGCCAGCGGGGACCGGGGAGCTGTTTTTT	CASRPAGTGELFF
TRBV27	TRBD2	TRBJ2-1	TGTGCCAGCTCTAAACCGGGACTACCATACAATGAGCAGTTCTTC	CASSKPGLPYNEQFF
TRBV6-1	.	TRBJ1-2	TGTGCCAGCAGTGAAGGTGACATACAGGGTATCTATGGCTACACCTTC	CASSEGDIQGIYGYTF
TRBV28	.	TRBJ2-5	TGTGCCAGCAGTCTCGGCGGGGAAACGGAGACCCAGTACTTC	CASSLGGETETQYF
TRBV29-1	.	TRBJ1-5	TGCAGCGTTGGGTCAGGGAATCAGCCCCAGCATTTT	CSVGSGNQPQHF
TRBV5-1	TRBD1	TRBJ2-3	TGCGCCAGCAGCTTGGGGCAGGGGGACGGCACAGATACGCAGTATTTT	CASSLGQGDGTDTQYF
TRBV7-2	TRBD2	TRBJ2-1	TGTGCCAGCAGCTTACAAGCGGGAGATGAGCAGTTCTTC	CASSLQAGDEQFF
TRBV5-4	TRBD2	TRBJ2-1	TGTGCCAGCAGCTCCCGGACTAGCGGGAGGGCCAATGAGCAGTTCTTC	CASSSRTSGRANEQFF
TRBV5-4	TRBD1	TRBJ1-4	TGTGCCAGCAGCGAGGACAGGCGGAGTGAAAAACTGTTTTTT	CASSEDRRSEKLFF
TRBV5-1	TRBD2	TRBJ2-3	TGCGCCAGCGGCCGAGGGACTATCACTAGCACAGATACGCAGTATTTT	CASGRGTITSTDTQYF
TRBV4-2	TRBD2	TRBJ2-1	TGTGCCAGCAGCCAAGATTGGGGACTAGCGGACAGCTCCTACAATGAGCAGTTCTTC	CASSQDWGLADSSYNEQFF